These 30 T cell receptor beta chains were all obtained from the same sample, sequenced in a study of blood T cell repertoires in COVID-19. Measured with immunoSEQ multiplex PCR; TCRdb has only the in-frame clones, and not every one. The table lists 160,000 or so clones, less than 90% of them singletons. Source material: peripheral blood. The source of these receptors is a woman in her seventies with acute or convalescent COVID-19.

The rearrangement uses TRBV30 and TRBJ1-3; D is undetermined. Germline V gene data show CDR1 as GTSNPN and CDR2 as SVGIG (reference sequence). V lost 3 bases, J lost 0 bases, and 6 bases lay in between. The CDR3 has 13 residues. The CDR3: CAWSGNSGNTIYF. The CDR3 region has the DNA TGTGCCTGGAGCGGTAACTCTGGAAACACCATATATTTT. The full variable domain, with the rest looked up from reference TRBV30 and TRBJ1-3, is SQTIHQWPATLVQPVGSPLSLECTVEGTSNPNLYWYRQAAGRGLQLLFYSVGIGQISSEVPQNLSASRPQDRQFILSSKKLLLSDSGFYLCAWSGNSGNTIYFGEGSWLTVV.

This clone was detected only once. This rearrangement joins TRBV24-1 to TRBJ1-2, with TRBD1 identical over 7 bases. The CDR3 totals 15 residues. Germline CDR1 KGHDR, CDR2 SFDVKD. With V trimmed by 4 bases and J by 4 bases, 8 bases remained unmatched. In DNA form, the CDR3 reads TGTGCCACCAGTGACGGGGGACAGCCGCCCTATGGCTACACCTTC. The encoded protein is CATSDGGQPPYGYTF.

This chain uses TRBV7-2 with TRBJ1-3; no definite D call. The germline V and J ends were trimmed by 3 bases and 4 bases, with 13 bases remaining between them. Germline lookup yields CDR1 SGHTA and CDR2 FQGNSA. CDR3 length: 15 amino acids. The CDR3 loop is CASSFSFGSGNTIYF. Written as DNA, the CDR3 is TGTGCCAGCAGCTTTAGCTTTGGTTCAGGAAACACCATATATTTT.

J is TRBJ2-7 and V is TRBV15; TRBD1 agrees at 9 bases. The length of the CDR3 is 16 residues. Losses at the gene ends were 1 base for V and 9 bases for J; bases not matched to a gene: 13. Germline loops: CDR1 LNHNV, CDR2 YYDKDF (reference sequence). This chain's CDR3 is CATSRGLGTGTSVQYF. The CDR3 bases are TGTGCCACCAGCAGAGGCCTAGGGACAGGGACCTCCGTGCAGTACTTC. Drawing the rest from reference TRBV15 and TRBJ2-7, the complete variable domain is DAMVIQNPRYQVTQFGKPVTLSCSQTLNHNVMYWYQQKSSQAPKLLFHYYDKDFNNEADTPDNFQSRRPNTSFCFLDIRSPGLGDTAMYLCATSRGLGTGTSVQYFGPGTRLTVT.

Remarks on this clone: Other DNA sequences in the sample encode the same CDR3. The genes are TRBV19 and TRBJ1-2; TRBD1 aligns across 8 bases. Germline-derived CDR1 and CDR2 are LNHDA and SQIVND (reference sequence). CDR3 length equals 15 residues. The J segment lost 5 bases and the V segment lost 5 bases, leaving 10 bases of the junction unmatched. In DNA form, the CDR3 reads TGTGCCAGTAGTGTACGGACAGGGCGGGCTTATGGCTACACCTTC. It is translated as CASSVRTGRAYGYTF.

The chain employs TRBV18 and TRBJ1-3, with 8 bases that match TRBD1. The V gene's germline CDR1 is KGHSH and CDR2 LQKENI. The CDR3 has 18 amino acids. The junction had 10 bases not matched to a gene; V was cut back by 3 bases and J by 0 bases. The CDR3 DNA reads as TGTGCCAGCTCACCCCCGGGGACAGGCTCGAGCTCTGGAAACACCATATATTTT. This gives the protein CASSPPGTGSSSGNTIYF.

The CDR3 nucleotides are TGTGCCAGCAGCCAAGATTGGATAGGGGCTAACTATGGCTACACCTTC. Translating gives CASSQDWIGANYGYTF. The chain employs TRBV14 and TRBJ1-2; D is possibly TRBD1 (5 bases). Germline V lookup: CDR1 SGHDN, CDR2 FVKESK. V dropped 0 bases and J dropped 0 bases, with 11 bases sitting between them. This CDR3 has 16 amino acids.

The table lists this clone with a few counts. The V and J genes are TRBV11-2 and TRBJ1-2, with TRBD1 matching over 7 bases. The CDR3 covers 14 residues. Germline CDR1 and CDR2: SGHAT and FQNNGV. V trimming: 5 bases; J trimming: 4 bases; junction bases outside the gene matches: 7. The CDR3 loop is CASSNTGAGYGYTF. The CDR3 bases are TGTGCCAGCAGCAACACAGGGGCCGGCTATGGCTACACCTTC.

The chain recombines TRBV11-2 with TRBJ2-7; D is undetermined. The CDR3 has 13 residues. V was clipped by 3 bases and J by 4 bases, with 10 bases between them. The germline V gene has CDR1 SGHAT and CDR2 FQNNGV. The chain's CDR3 is CASSFSSLYEQYF. CDR3 in DNA: TGTGCCAGCAGCTTTTCTTCTCTTTACGAGCAGTACTTC.

The genes are TRBV19 and TRBJ2-2, with D perhaps TRBD1 (6 bases). The germline gives CDR1 LNHDA, CDR2 SQIVND (reference sequence). V lost 7 bases to trimming and J lost 4 bases, with 13 bases between them. This CDR3 is built from 14 residues. The CDR3 spells CASTMTGTTGELFF. The CDR3 region has the DNA TGTGCCAGTACCATGACAGGAACCACCGGGGAGCTGTTTTTT.

The V gene is TRBV7-6, the J gene TRBJ2-5; perhaps TRBD2 as D (6 bases). The V gene's germline CDR1 is SGHVS and CDR2 FNYEAQ. The CDR3 runs 14 residues. Trimming removed 5 bases at V and 5 bases at J, with 15 bases between. The CDR3 sequence is CASSPSPSAETQYF. In DNA form, the CDR3 reads TGTGCCAGCAGCCCGTCCCCTAGCGCGGAGACCCAGTACTTC. Looking up the rest from reference TRBV7-6 and TRBJ2-5 gives the full variable domain: GAGVSQSPRYKVTKRGQDVALRCDPISGHVSLYWYRQALGQGPEFLTYFNYEAQQDKSGLPNDRFSAERPEGSISTLTIQRTEQRDSAMYRCASSPSPSAETQYFGPGTRLLVL.

V gene TRBV11-2 combines with J gene TRBJ2-7; 13 bases match TRBD2. The V segment lost 5 bases and the J segment 3 bases; nucleotides outside the gene matches: 4. Germline-derived CDR1 and CDR2 are SGHAT and FQNNGV. CDR3 length: 15 amino acids. The CDR3 here is CASSQRLAGGYEQYF. CDR3 bases: TGTGCCAGCAGCCAGAGACTAGCGGGGGGCTACGAGCAGTACTTC.

The chain recombines TRBV15 with TRBJ2-3; 8 bases match TRBD1. The germline V gene has CDR1 LNHNV and CDR2 YYDKDF (reference sequence). With 3 bases clipped from V and 4 bases from J, the junction kept 9 bases outside the gene matches. The CDR3 sequence is 16 residues long. The CDR3 loop reads CATSSSGGVLSDTQYF. For the CDR3, the DNA is TGTGCCACCAGCAGTTCAGGGGGCGTTTTGTCAGATACGCAGTATTTT.

The genes are TRBV3-1 (or the pseudogene TRBV3-2) and TRBJ2-5; D perhaps matches TRBD2 (5 bases). Per the germline V gene, CDR1 is LGHDT and CDR2 is YNNKEL (reference sequence). The CDR3 length is 15 residues. V was trimmed by 0 bases and J by 2 bases, leaving 10 bases between them. The CDR3 reads CASSQDPAEQETQYF. The CDR3 DNA reads TGTGCCAGCAGCCAAGATCCAGCGGAGCAAGAGACCCAGTACTTC.

For the CDR3, the DNA is TGCAGCGTAACGGGACAGGGGCGGTATGGCTACACCTTC. Amino acids: CSVTGQGRYGYTF. The rearrangement uses TRBV29-1 and TRBJ1-2, with TRBD1 matching 10 bases. CDR3 length: 13 amino acids. Germline CDR1 is SQVTM and CDR2 is ANQGSEA. The V segment lost 6 bases and the J segment 5 bases; nucleotides outside the gene matches: 6.

J is TRBJ1-5 and V is TRBV4-3; D ambiguous. This CDR3 is 14 amino acids long. Germline-derived CDR1 and CDR2 are LGHNA and YSLEER. The V end lost 1 base, the J end lost 2 bases, and 6 bases lay between the germline ends. For the CDR3, the DNA is TGCGCCAGCAGCCAAGTCTATGGCAATCAGCCCCAGCATTTT. This sequence encodes CASSQVYGNQPQHF.

This chain connects TRBV6-1 to TRBJ2-6; the match to TRBD1 covers 7 bases. CDR3 size: 18 residues. The germline CDR1 and CDR2 sequences are MNHNS and SASEGT. With 2 bases clipped from V and 0 bases from J, the junction kept 7 bases outside the gene matches. CDR3 sequence (DNA): TGTGCCAGCAGTGAACCGAGACAGGGTGTCTCTGGGGCCAACGTCCTGACTTTC. Encoded protein: CASSEPRQGVSGANVLTF.

This rearrangement joins TRBV28 to TRBJ2-2; tentatively, D is TRBD1 (5 bases). The CDR3 covers 15 residues. V lost 5 bases and J lost 0, with 10 bases in between. From germline, CDR1 is MDHEN and CDR2 SYDVKM. CDR3 sequence: CASSPTGTNTGELFF. The DNA of the CDR3 is TGTGCCAGCAGTCCAACAGGCACGAACACCGGGGAGCTGTTTTTT.

The chain couples TRBV29-1 to TRBJ1-2; 9 nucleotides match TRBD1. V lost 7 bases and J lost 4; bases outside the gene matches: 4. Germline V CDR1 and CDR2: SQVTM, ANQGSEA. CDR3 length equals 12 residues. DNA for the CDR3: TGCAGCGCCGAGGGACAGGGCTATGGCTACACCTTC. Its protein product is CSAEGQGYGYTF.

The V and J genes are TRBV6-5 and TRBJ1-2, with D hard to call. CDR1 is MNHEY, CDR2 SVGAGI, per germline. The CDR3 is 14 residues long. Trimming pared 2 bases from V and 8 bases from J, leaving 15 bases between. The CDR3: CASSYAEGSRGYTF. CDR3 DNA: TGTGCCAGCAGTTACGCGGAGGGATCGAGAGGCTACACCTTC.

V usage is TRBV30 and J usage is TRBJ1-2; D uncertain. The V end lost 0 bases, the J end lost 3 bases, and 5 bases lay between the germline ends. CDR1 and CDR2 from the germline V gene are GTSNPN and SVGIG (reference sequence). This CDR3 has 12 residues. The CDR3 DNA reads as TGTGCCTGGAGTGTCACTTACTATGGCTACACCTTC. Protein product: CAWSVTYYGYTF.

This sequence joins TRBV19 and TRBJ1-2, with 10 bases lining up with TRBD1. Unmatched junction bases numbered 11, after V lost 4 bases and J lost 3 bases. This CDR3 contains 17 residues. In germline, CDR1 is LNHDA, CDR2 SQIVND (reference sequence). CDR3 DNA: TGTGCCAGTAGTACGGACAAGAGACAGGGGGCTCACTATGGCTACACCTTC. Protein: CASSTDKRQGAHYGYTF. Based on the CDR3 plus reference TRBV19 and TRBJ1-2, the full variable domain is DGGITQSPKYLFRKEGQNVTLSCEQNLNHDAMYWYRQDPGQGLRLIYYSQIVNDFQKGDIAEGYSVSREKKESFPLTVTSAQKNPTAFYLCASSTDKRQGAHYGYTFGSGTRLTVV.

This clone was recorded once. The gene calls are TRBV3-1 (or the pseudogene TRBV3-2) and TRBJ1-2, with no clear D. Looked up from germline, CDR1 is LGHDT and CDR2 is YNNKEL (reference sequence). The CDR3 sequence is 14 residues long. V lost 0 bases and J 8 bases, leaving 13 bases between the germline ends. The CDR3 sequence is CASSQDNRDNGYTF. As DNA, the CDR3 is TGTGCCAGCAGCCAAGATAACAGAGACAACGGCTACACCTTC.

This sequence joins TRBV6-4 and TRBJ2-1; tentatively, D is TRBD2 (5 bases). Germline V lookup: CDR1 MRHNA, CDR2 SNTAGT. V was pared by 2 bases and J by 9 bases, with 14 bases between. The CDR3 is made up of 14 amino acids. The CDR3 sequence is CASSDEGGRGEQFF. The CDR3 coding sequence is TGTGCCAGCAGTGACGAGGGTGGGAGAGGTGAGCAGTTCTTC.

This clone appeared once. As DNA, the CDR3 is TGTGCCCCCTCCAGCGAGCAGTACTTC. Protein product: CAPSSEQYF. The chain carries TRBV2 and TRBJ2-7; D remains ambiguous. V dropped 11 bases and J dropped 6 bases, with 8 bases sitting between them. The CDR3 loop spans 9 amino acids. CDR1 and CDR2 (germline): SNHLY, FYNNEI.

In DNA form, the CDR3 reads TGCGCCAGCAGCCTGCGCCCCTCATCCGAAGCTTTCTTT. It yields the protein CASSLRPSSEAFF. The chain couples TRBV4-1 to TRBJ1-1; D remains ambiguous. The ends were cut back, 4 bases at V and 8 bases at J, with 14 bases in the middle. The germline V gene has CDR1 MGHRA and CDR2 YSYEKL. The CDR3 has 13 residues.

This clone was found a few times. The J gene is TRBJ2-3, the V gene TRBV30, with a weak D call TRBD1 (8 bases). Trimming took off 0 bases at V and 8 bases at J, with 21 bases between the two ends. The CDR3 sequence is 16 residues long. From germline, CDR1 is GTSNPN and CDR2 SVGIG (reference sequence). The CDR3 nucleotides read TGTGCCTGGAGTGTAAAACAGGGGGAGGGGCTGATTACGCAGTATTTT. Protein sequence: CAWSVKQGEGLITQYF.

V and J are TRBV10-3 and TRBJ1-3, with D hard to call. There are 14 residues in the CDR3. The V end was cut by 4 bases, the J end by 0 bases, with 7 bases between. Germline V gives CDR1 ENHRY, CDR2 SYGVKD. The CDR3 DNA sequence: TGTGCCATCAGTGTCGGGTACTCTGGAAACACCATATATTTT. It specifies CAISVGYSGNTIYF.

This sequence joins TRBV11-3 and TRBJ2-5; 15 nucleotides line up with TRBD2. CDR3 length equals 17 residues. V shed 4 bases and J 1 base; nucleotides not matched to a gene: 4. CDR1 SGHNT and CDR2 YENEEA come from the germline V gene. CDR3 DNA: TGTGCCAGCAGCTCCGGGACTAGCGGGGGGACCCAAGAGACCCAGTACTTC. This encodes CASSSGTSGGTQETQYF.

This chain links TRBV24-1 with TRBJ2-1; TRBD1 matches at 8 bases. V lost 1 base and J lost 8; bases outside the gene matches: 9. The germline gives CDR1 KGHDR, CDR2 SFDVKD. CDR3 length: 16 residues. In DNA form, the CDR3 reads TGTGCCACCAGTGATTTCGGGGGTTCGGGACAGGATGAGCAGTTCTTC. This gives the protein CATSDFGGSGQDEQFF.